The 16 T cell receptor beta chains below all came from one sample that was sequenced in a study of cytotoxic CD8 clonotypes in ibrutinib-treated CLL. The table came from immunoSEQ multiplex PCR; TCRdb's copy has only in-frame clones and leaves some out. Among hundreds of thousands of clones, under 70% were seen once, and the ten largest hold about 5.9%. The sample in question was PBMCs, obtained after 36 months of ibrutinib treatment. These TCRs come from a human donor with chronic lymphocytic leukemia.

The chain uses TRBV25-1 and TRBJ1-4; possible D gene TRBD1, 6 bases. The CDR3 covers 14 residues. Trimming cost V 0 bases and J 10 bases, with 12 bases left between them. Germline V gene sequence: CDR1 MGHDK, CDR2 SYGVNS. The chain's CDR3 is CASSEYGGGGKLFF. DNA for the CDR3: TGTGCCAGCAGTGAATATGGGGGGGGCGGAAAACTGTTTTTT.

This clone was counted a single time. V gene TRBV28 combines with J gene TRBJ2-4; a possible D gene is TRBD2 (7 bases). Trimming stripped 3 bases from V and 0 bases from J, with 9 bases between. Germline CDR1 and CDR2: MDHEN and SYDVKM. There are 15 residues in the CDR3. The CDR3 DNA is TGTGCCAGCAGTTTGGGGGGGCTAGCCAAAAACATTCAGTACTTC. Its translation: CASSLGGLAKNIQYF.

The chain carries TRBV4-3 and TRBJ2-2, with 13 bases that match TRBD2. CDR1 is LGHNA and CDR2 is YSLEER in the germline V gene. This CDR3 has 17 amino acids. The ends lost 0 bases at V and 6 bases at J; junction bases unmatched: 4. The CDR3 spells CASSQEGLAGAPGELFF. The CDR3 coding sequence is TGCGCCAGCAGCCAAGAAGGACTAGCGGGAGCCCCCGGGGAGCTGTTTTTT.

The CDR3 nucleotides are TGTGCCAGTAGCCTACAGGGAATAGCCTATGGCTACACCTTC. It is translated as CASSLQGIAYGYTF. The genes are TRBV19 and TRBJ1-2; possible D gene TRBD1, 6 bases. V was clipped by 6 bases and J by 4 bases, with 15 bases between them. Germline V gene lookup returns CDR1 LNHDA and CDR2 SQIVND (reference sequence). The CDR3 loop spans 14 amino acids.

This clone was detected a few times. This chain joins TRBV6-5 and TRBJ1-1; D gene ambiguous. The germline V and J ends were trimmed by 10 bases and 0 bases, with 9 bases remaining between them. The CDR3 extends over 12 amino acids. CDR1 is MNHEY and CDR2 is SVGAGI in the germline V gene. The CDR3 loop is CATGRLNTEAFF. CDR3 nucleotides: TGTGCCACCGGACGGTTGAACACTGAAGCTTTCTTT.

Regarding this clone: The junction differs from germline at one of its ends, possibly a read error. The CDR3 bases are TGTGCCACCAGTAGAGATTCAGGGGGCTACGAGCAGTACTTC. Translation gives CATSRDSGGYEQYF. The chain uses TRBV15 and TRBJ2-7; 7 nucleotides line up with TRBD1. The CDR3 covers 14 residues. The germline V gene encodes CDR1 LNHNV and CDR2 YYDKDF (reference sequence).

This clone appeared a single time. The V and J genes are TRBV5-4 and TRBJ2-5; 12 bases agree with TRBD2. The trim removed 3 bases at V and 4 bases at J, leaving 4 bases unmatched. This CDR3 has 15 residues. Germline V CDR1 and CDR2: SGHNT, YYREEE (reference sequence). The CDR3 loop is CASSSSLAGGETQYF. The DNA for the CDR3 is TGTGCCAGCAGCTCATCACTAGCGGGAGGAGAGACCCAGTACTTC.

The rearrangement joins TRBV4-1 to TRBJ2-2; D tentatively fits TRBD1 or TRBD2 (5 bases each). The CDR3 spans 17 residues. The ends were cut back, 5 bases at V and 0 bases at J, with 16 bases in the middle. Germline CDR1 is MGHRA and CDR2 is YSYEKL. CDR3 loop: CASSTRGHDTNTGELFF. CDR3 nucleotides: TGCGCCAGCAGCACACGGGGCCACGATACGAACACCGGGGAGCTGTTTTTT.

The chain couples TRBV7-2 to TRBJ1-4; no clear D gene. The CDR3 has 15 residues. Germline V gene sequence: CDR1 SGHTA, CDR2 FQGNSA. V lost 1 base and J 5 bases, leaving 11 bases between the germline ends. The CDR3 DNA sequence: TGTGCCAGCAGCTTAGACGGCCCGTTAAATGAAAAACTGTTTTTT. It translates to CASSLDGPLNEKLFF.

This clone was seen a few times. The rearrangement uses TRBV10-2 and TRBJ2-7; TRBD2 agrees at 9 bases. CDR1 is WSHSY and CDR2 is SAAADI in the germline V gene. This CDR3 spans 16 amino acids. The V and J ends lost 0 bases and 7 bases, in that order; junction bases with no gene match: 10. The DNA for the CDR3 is TGCGCCAGCAGTGAGTCCTCCGCGGGAGGGCCGAGGGAGCAGTACTTC. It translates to CASSESSAGGPREQYF.

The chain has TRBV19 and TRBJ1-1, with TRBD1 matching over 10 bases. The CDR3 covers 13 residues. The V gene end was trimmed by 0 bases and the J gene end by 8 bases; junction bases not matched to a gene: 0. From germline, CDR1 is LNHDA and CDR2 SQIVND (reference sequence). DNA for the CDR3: TGTGCCAGTAGTATAGAGGGACAGGGGGAAGCTTTCTTT. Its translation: CASSIEGQGEAFF.

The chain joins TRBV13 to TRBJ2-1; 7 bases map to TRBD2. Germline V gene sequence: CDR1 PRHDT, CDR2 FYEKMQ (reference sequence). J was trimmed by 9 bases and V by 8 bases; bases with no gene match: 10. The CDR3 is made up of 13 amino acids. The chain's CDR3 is CASFEGGEGEQFF. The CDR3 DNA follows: TGTGCCAGCTTCGAGGGAGGGGAAGGTGAGCAGTTCTTC.

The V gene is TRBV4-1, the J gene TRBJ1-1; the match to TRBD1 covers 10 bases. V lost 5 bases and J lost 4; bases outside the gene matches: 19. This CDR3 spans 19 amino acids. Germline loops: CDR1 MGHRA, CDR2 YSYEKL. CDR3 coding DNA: TGCGCCAGCAGCGATGTAGACGGGGACAGGGGCAGGTATAGCACTGAAGCTTTCTTT. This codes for CASSDVDGDRGRYSTEAFF.

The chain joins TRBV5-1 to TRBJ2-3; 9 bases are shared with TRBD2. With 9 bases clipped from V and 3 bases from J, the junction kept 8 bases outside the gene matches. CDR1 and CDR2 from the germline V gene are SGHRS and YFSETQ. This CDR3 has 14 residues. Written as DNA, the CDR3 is TGCGCCACGCATAGCGGGGGATGGACAGATACGCAGTATTTT. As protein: CATHSGGWTDTQYF.

CDR3 nucleotides: TGTGCCAGCAGTTACGGGGGATTCTCTGGAAACACCATATATTTT. Its translation is CASSYGGFSGNTIYF. The genes are TRBV6-6 and TRBJ1-3; D might be TRBD1 (5 bases). With 2 bases removed from V and 0 bases from J, the gap between germline ends came to 8 bases. The CDR3 covers 15 residues. Germline CDR1 and CDR2: MNHNY and SVGAGI (reference sequence).

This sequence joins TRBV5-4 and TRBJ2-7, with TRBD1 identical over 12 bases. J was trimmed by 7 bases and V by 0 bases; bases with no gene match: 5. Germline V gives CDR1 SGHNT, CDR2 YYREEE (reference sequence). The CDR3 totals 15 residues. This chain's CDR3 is CASSLVGQGAREQYF. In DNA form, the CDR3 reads TGTGCCAGCAGCTTGGTGGGACAGGGGGCTAGAGAGCAGTACTTC.